Following are 25 T cell receptor beta chains from one sample sequenced in a study of identical twins. In TCRdb, the 5' RACE reads were re-called with MiXCR into one record per CDR3 protein. Here the sample spans about 280,000 distinct CDR3 sequences, more than 6.5% being singletons. The same specimen was also included in a second study, on yellow fever vaccine responses in identical twins.

The specimen sequenced was memory (CD45RO+) T cells sorted from blood. Receptors were obtained from a woman aged 18-29 years in good health.

In this sample, this clonotype turned up many times. The CDR3 region has the DNA TGTGCCAGCAGTTTAAGGGGGAACGAGCAGTTCTTC. It codes for CASSLRGNEQFF. The genes are TRBV12-3 or TRBV12-4 and TRBJ2-1, with TRBD1 as a possible D gene (6 bases). V was pared by 2 bases and J by 10 bases, with 9 bases between. The CDR3 length is 12 residues.

The CDR3 is CASNPGTGPHYV. CDR3 nucleotide sequence: TGTGCCAGCAACCCCGGGACAGGGCCCCATTACGTC. This chain links TRBV27 with TRBJ2-7, with 9 bases aligning to TRBD1. This CDR3 has 12 residues. V dropped 7 bases and J dropped 13; count of bases not matched to a gene: 11. Per germline, CDR1 MNHEY and CDR2 SMNVEV (reference sequence).

This clonotype has more than one count but fewer than ten. The rearrangement uses TRBV5-1 and TRBJ2-1; D is possibly TRBD1 (6 bases). Trimming cost V 3 bases and J 8 bases, with 15 bases left between them. The CDR3 is made up of 14 amino acids. Germline assignment: CDR1 SGHRS and CDR2 YFSETQ. The CDR3 loop is CASSSRNRVDEQFF. CDR3 in DNA: TGCGCCAGCAGCTCCAGAAACAGGGTGGATGAGCAGTTCTTC. The whole variable domain, filled in from reference TRBV5-1 and TRBJ2-1, reads KAGVTQTPRYLIKTRGQQVTLSCSPISGHRSVSWYQQTPGQGLQFLFEYFSETQRNKGNFPGRFSGRQFSNSRSEMNVSTLELGDSALYLCASSSRNRVDEQFFGPGTRLTVL.

The chain combines TRBV4-1 with TRBJ2-3; TRBD1 might be the D (6 bases). V was pared by 5 bases and J by 2 bases, with 14 bases between. The germline V gene has CDR1 MGHRA and CDR2 YSYEKL. This CDR3 region has 15 residues. CDR3 protein: CASSKTGTLTDTQYF. The CDR3 bases are TGCGCCAGCAGCAAAACAGGGACCCTCACAGATACGCAGTATTTT.

This clonotype was recorded at least ten times. V and J are TRBV4-2 and TRBJ1-4; 9 bases match TRBD1. Germline CDR1 reads LGHNA; CDR2 reads YNFKEQ. The CDR3 runs to 17 residues. V lost 1 base, J lost 5 bases, and 8 bases stayed unmatched. The CDR3 DNA is TGTGCCAGCAGCCAAGCAACCCCGGGACAGGGAAATGAAAAACTGTTTTTT. The encoded protein is CASSQATPGQGNEKLFF.

This clonotype occurred many times. The chain employs TRBV24-1 and TRBJ2-1; 8 bases agree with TRBD2. V was clipped by 0 bases and J by 0 bases; unmatched bases: 6. CDR3 size: 18 residues. Looked up from germline, CDR1 is KGHDR and CDR2 is SFDVKD. The CDR3 protein is CATSDLPVAGSSYNEQFF. The CDR3 nucleotides are TGTGCCACCAGTGATTTGCCCGTAGCGGGGAGCTCCTACAATGAGCAGTTCTTC.

This clonotype came up a few times. This chain links TRBV5-1 with TRBJ2-3; D call uncertain. Trimming pared 6 bases from V and 6 bases from J, leaving 17 bases between. CDR1 SGHRS and CDR2 YFSETQ come from the germline V gene. This CDR3 comprises 14 residues. The CDR3 DNA reads TGCGCCAGCACCCCAAAAGGTAATCAGGATACGCAGTATTTT. Its translation is CASTPKGNQDTQYF.

The chain couples TRBV7-7 to TRBJ2-3, with D unresolved. V lost 1 base to trimming and J lost 9 bases, with 11 bases between them. Per the germline V gene, CDR1 is SSHAT and CDR2 is FNYEAQ (reference sequence). This CDR3 contains 13 residues. The CDR3 coding sequence is TGTGCCAGCAGCTTAGGGTTAGTAAGCACGCAGTATTTT. Residues: CASSLGLVSTQYF.

This clonotype has a count of ten or more. The V call is TRBV29-1, the J call TRBJ2-1; TRBD2 is a possible D gene (7 bases). V dropped 6 bases and J dropped 2 bases, with 14 bases sitting between them. CDR3 length: 14 residues. The germline V gene has CDR1 SQVTM and CDR2 ANQGSEA. The CDR3 bases are TGCAGCGTCCACGGGGGGCGGACCTACAATGAGCAGTTCTTC. Protein product: CSVHGGRTYNEQFF.

In its sample, this clonotype was seen a few times. The chain carries TRBV5-5 and TRBJ2-1; no firm D call. The V end was cut by 0 bases, the J end by 8 bases, with 12 bases between. The CDR3 runs to 14 residues. Germline CDR1 is SGHKS and CDR2 is YYEKEE (reference sequence). The CDR3 nucleotides read TGTGCCAGCAGCTTGGAGCGTAGCATCTATGAGCAGTTCTTC. Translation: CASSLERSIYEQFF. Full variable domain (missing parts from reference TRBV5-5 and TRBJ2-1): DAGVTQSPTHLIKTRGQQVTLRCSPISGHKSVSWYQQVLGQGPQFIFQYYEKEERGRGNFPDRFSARQFPNYSSELNVNALLLGDSALYLCASSLERSIYEQFFGPGTRLTVL.

The CDR3 nucleotides read TGTGCCACCAGTCAGGGTTCTGGAAACACCATATATTTT. It codes for CATSQGSGNTIYF. This chain uses TRBV15 with TRBJ1-3; TRBD1 might be the D (5 bases). The germline CDR1 and CDR2 sequences are LNHNV and YYDKDF (reference sequence). Trimming pared 6 bases from V and 1 base from J, leaving 7 bases between. The CDR3 has 13 residues.

The chain couples TRBV18 to TRBJ1-1; D ambiguous. Looked up from germline, CDR1 is KGHSH and CDR2 is LQKENI. The V gene lost 3 bases and the J gene lost 3 bases, with 8 bases spanning the gap. This CDR3 spans 13 amino acids. The CDR3 reads CASSPLGYTEAFF. As DNA, the CDR3 is TGTGCCAGCTCACCCCTCGGGTACACTGAAGCTTTCTTT.

Only a few counts were recorded for this clonotype. The J gene is TRBJ2-1, the V gene TRBV5-1, with D perhaps given as TRBD1 or TRBD2 (6 bases each). The germline V gene has CDR1 SGHRS and CDR2 YFSETQ. This CDR3 is built from 16 residues. The germline V and J ends were trimmed by 4 bases and 10 bases, with 24 bases remaining between them. The CDR3 DNA is TGCGCCAGCAGCCTAGGGGGGCCGACAGTAAACTTAGAGCAGTTCTTC. Translation: CASSLGGPTVNLEQFF.

In its sample, this clonotype was seen a few times. The chain couples TRBV27 to TRBJ2-1, with D possibly matching TRBD1 (6 bases). This CDR3 comprises 15 residues. From germline, CDR1 is MNHEY and CDR2 SMNVEV (reference sequence). V lost 1 base and J 1 base, leaving 8 bases between the germline ends. The CDR3 sequence is CASSLWGQSYNEQFF. CDR3 sequence (DNA): TGTGCCAGCAGTTTATGGGGGCAATCCTACAATGAGCAGTTCTTC.

DNA of the CDR3: TGCAGCGTTGTAGCGGCCGTAGAGACCCAGTACTTC. This translates into CSVVAAVETQYF. The gene calls are TRBV29-1 and TRBJ2-5; a weak D match, TRBD2 (6 bases). V lost 4 bases, J lost 4 bases, and 10 bases lay in between. CDR3 length: 12 amino acids. In germline, CDR1 is SQVTM, CDR2 ANQGSEA.

This clonotype has at least ten counts. The chain uses TRBV7-6 and TRBJ2-7; D might be TRBD1 or TRBD2, each matching 5 bases. The CDR3 contains 16 residues. V dropped 1 base and J dropped 6 bases, with 19 bases sitting between them. Looked up from germline, CDR1 is SGHVS and CDR2 is FNYEAQ. Here the CDR3 reads CASSLGGVGILGEQYF. The CDR3 bases are TGTGCCAGCAGCTTAGGAGGGGTCGGGATACTTGGCGAGCAGTACTTC.

The chain joins TRBV5-1 to TRBJ2-1, with 9 bases identical to TRBD1. There are 12 residues in the CDR3. The germline V gene has CDR1 SGHRS and CDR2 YFSETQ. The V segment lost 8 bases and the J segment 8 bases; nucleotides outside the gene matches: 5. The CDR3 coding sequence is TGCGCCAGTACACAGGGGGCGCATGAGCAGTTCTTC. Protein sequence: CASTQGAHEQFF.

V usage is TRBV7-2 and J usage is TRBJ1-1, with D perhaps TRBD1 (5 bases). There are 15 residues in the CDR3. V lost 6 bases and J lost 4, with 18 bases in between. The germline V gene encodes CDR1 SGHTA and CDR2 FQGNSA. The chain's CDR3 is CASRTLRDLFTEAFF. CDR3 nucleotides: TGTGCCAGCAGAACGCTTCGGGACTTGTTCACTGAAGCTTTCTTT. The variable domain in full, completed from reference TRBV7-2 and TRBJ1-1, reads GAGVSQSPSNKVTEKGKDVELRCDPISGHTALYWYRQSLGQGLEFLIYFQGNSAPDKSGLPSDRFSAERTGGSVSTLTIQRTQQEDSAVYLCASRTLRDLFTEAFFGQGTRLTVV.

This clonotype was seen ten or more times. This sequence joins TRBV12-3 or TRBV12-4 and TRBJ1-4; D ambiguous. Trimming stripped 4 bases from V and 4 bases from J, with 7 bases between. This CDR3 contains 13 residues. The CDR3 is CASSSQHNEKLFF. CDR3 sequence (DNA): TGTGCCAGCAGTTCGCAGCATAATGAAAAACTGTTTTTT.

The J gene is TRBJ2-3, the V gene TRBV5-1; 9 positions agree with TRBD1. The CDR3 has 14 residues. The V segment lost 3 bases and the J segment 6 bases; nucleotides outside the gene matches: 5. The germline gives CDR1 SGHRS, CDR2 YFSETQ. In DNA form, the CDR3 reads TGCGCCAGCAGCTCTTCGACAGGGGGGGATACGCAGTATTTT. This translates into CASSSSTGGDTQYF. Full variable domain (outside the CDR3, taken from reference TRBV5-1 and TRBJ2-3): KAGVTQTPRYLIKTRGQQVTLSCSPISGHRSVSWYQQTPGQGLQFLFEYFSETQRNKGNFPGRFSGRQFSNSRSEMNVSTLELGDSALYLCASSSSTGGDTQYFGPGTRLTVL.

This clonotype was observed a handful of times. The chain joins TRBV6-5 to TRBJ1-2; D is unresolved. V was cut by 0 bases and J by 2 bases, with 7 bases left in between. The germline V gene encodes CDR1 MNHEY and CDR2 SVGAGI. The CDR3 is 14 amino acids. The CDR3 sequence is CASSYSQANYGYTF. The CDR3 DNA reads as TGTGCCAGCAGTTACTCCCAGGCGAACTATGGCTACACCTTC.

This clonotype appeared a few times. The genes are TRBV28 and TRBJ2-2; 7 bases line up with TRBD1. This CDR3 comprises 16 residues. Looked up from germline, CDR1 is MDHEN and CDR2 is SYDVKM. Trimming at V came to 6 bases and at J to 1 base, leaving 8 bases not matched to a gene. CDR3 DNA: TGTGCCAGCAGCACCTGGGGACAGAAGAACACCGGGGAGCTGTTTTTT. This encodes CASSTWGQKNTGELFF. Looking up the rest from reference TRBV28 and TRBJ2-2 gives the full variable domain: DVKVTQSSRYLVKRTGEKVFLECVQDMDHENMFWYRQDPGLGLRLIYFSYDVKMKEKGDIPEGYSVSREKKERFSLILESASTNQTSMYLCASSTWGQKNTGELFFGEGSRLTVL.

The table lists this clonotype with many counts. The gene calls are TRBV6-5 and TRBJ1-2; D unclear. CDR3 length: 13 amino acids. V lost 4 bases and J 0 bases, leaving 6 bases between the germline ends. Germline V gives CDR1 MNHEY, CDR2 SVGAGI. CDR3 coding DNA: TGTGCCAGCAGTTGGACCTCTAACTATGGCTACACCTTC. Translation: CASSWTSNYGYTF.

This clonotype was picked up a small number of times. The chain combines TRBV6-6 with TRBJ1-6; D gene unclear. Deletions cut 0 bases from V and 9 bases from J, with 9 bases between. This CDR3 is 14 amino acids long. Germline CDR1 reads MNHNY; CDR2 reads SVGAGI (reference sequence). The CDR3 loop is CASSYSEGGSPLHF. CDR3 bases: TGTGCCAGCAGTTACTCGGAGGGAGGTTCACCCCTCCACTTT.

This clonotype was recorded a few times. The chain joins TRBV19 to TRBJ2-1; 7 nucleotides match TRBD2. CDR3 size: 14 residues. CDR1 LNHDA and CDR2 SQIVND come from the germline V gene (reference sequence). V lost 5 bases and J lost 1; bases outside the gene matches: 2. The CDR3 sequence is CASSGGRSYNEQFF. DNA of the CDR3: TGTGCCAGTAGTGGCGGGAGATCCTACAATGAGCAGTTCTTC.